Listed below are T cell receptor beta chains from one sample, sequenced in a study of cytotoxic CD8 clonotypes in ibrutinib-treated CLL. Here immunoSEQ multiplex PCR was the method, and the copy in TCRdb shows in-frame clones only, minus some. The data show roughly 150,000 clones, 84% seen once. The sample was PBMCs, taken after 24 months of ibrutinib treatment. The receptors stem from a human donor with chronic lymphocytic leukemia. CDR3s include the opening cysteine and the closing phenylalanine or tryptophan. The D gene is left open where the match is weak. Rows may omit the clone size; those that give it use once, few, many or a size class.

v_gene,d_gene,j_gene,len,abundance,CDR3aa,CDR3nt
TRBV6-5,NA,TRBJ2-7,14,NA,CASSQHRSTYEQYF,TGTGCCAGCAGCCAACACAGGAGCACCTACGAGCAGTACTTC
TRBV10-3,TRBD2,TRBJ2-5,15,NA,CAIGSGTRSRETQYF,TGTGCCATCGGGTCCGGGACTAGGTCGAGGGAGACCCAGTACTTC
TRBV11-1,TRBD2,TRBJ2-3,15,once,CASSNWTSRTDTQYF,TGTGCCAGCAGCAACTGGACTAGCCGCACAGATACGCAGTATTTT
TRBV18,NA,TRBJ2-3,12,NA,CASSQGKDTQYF,TGTGCCAGCTCACAGGGTAAAGATACGCAGTATTTT
TRBV28,NA,TRBJ1-3,14,NA,CASRPTGPGSTIYF,TGTGCCAGCAGACCTACAGGCCCCGGTAGCACCATATATTTT
TRBV18,NA,TRBJ2-5,13,NA,CASSPGLQETQYF,TGTGCCAGCTCACCAGGTCTTCAAGAGACCCAGTACTTC
TRBV19,NA,TRBJ1-1,13,once,CASSRTGSTEAFF,TGTGCCAGTAGTAGAACAGGGAGCACTGAAGCTTTCTTT
TRBV14,NA,TRBJ1-4,13,NA,CASSQVMAGKLFF,TGTGCCAGCAGCCAAGTTATGGCAGGAAAACTGTTTTTT
TRBV19,NA,TRBJ2-3,16,NA,CASSMGNISPTDTQYF,TGTGCCAGTAGTATGGGGAACATCAGCCCCACAGATACGCAGTATTTT
TRBV7-8,NA,TRBJ1-3,16,once,CASSLSAGQTGNTIYF,TGTGCCAGCAGCTTATCGGCGGGGCAAACTGGAAACACCATATATTTT
TRBV19,NA,TRBJ1-1,15,once,CASSILVRSDTEAFF,TGTGCCAGTAGTATCCTCGTTAGGAGCGACACTGAAGCTTTCTTT
TRBV9,TRBD2,TRBJ2-3,17,NA,CASSVGLTSGGRDTQYF,TGTGCCAGCAGCGTAGGGTTGACTAGCGGGGGGCGCGATACGCAGTATTTT
TRBV7-8,NA,TRBJ2-1,15,NA,CASSFTENPYNEQFF,TGTGCCAGCAGCTTCACGGAGAACCCCTACAATGAGCAGTTCTTC
TRBV27,TRBD1,TRBJ1-4,14,NA,CASSMTGRDEKLFF,TGTGCCAGCAGTATGACAGGGCGAGATGAAAAACTGTTTTTT
TRBV18,NA,TRBJ2-7,13,NA,CASSGRADYEQYF,TGTGCCAGCTCAGGGCGGGCCGACTACGAGCAGTACTTC
TRBV28,NA,TRBJ2-7,15,NA,CASSPRGDLRNEQYF,TGTGCCAGCAGTCCCCGAGGGGACCTGAGGAACGAGCAGTACTTC
TRBV27,NA,TRBJ2-5,16,NA,CASSPRVSPARMAQYF,TGTGCCAGCAGTCCCCGGGTCAGTCCGGCGCGGATGGCCCAGTACTTC
TRBV21-1,NA,TRBJ1-6,17,NA,CASSGGAGGHGNSPLHF,TGTGCCAGCAGCGGGGGGGCAGGGGGCCATGGTAATTCACCCCTCCACTTT
TRBV7-8,TRBD1,TRBJ2-7,12,NA,CASSHRGYEQYF,TGTGCCAGCAGCCACAGGGGCTACGAGCAGTACTTC
TRBV28,TRBD2,TRBJ2-1,17,NA,CASSFPSGSRTYNEQFF,TGTGCCAGCAGTTTCCCTAGCGGGAGTCGTACCTACAATGAGCAGTTCTTC
TRBV7-2,TRBD2,TRBJ2-1,15,NA,CASSPTSGGYNEQFF,TGTGCCAGCAGCCCCACTAGCGGGGGCTACAATGAGCAGTTCTTC
TRBV7-2,NA,TRBJ1-4,15,NA,CASSSRGATNEKLFF,TGTGCCAGCAGTTCGAGGGGGGCAACTAATGAAAAACTGTTTTTT
TRBV18,NA,TRBJ2-2,15,NA,CASSPTDRNTGELFF,TGTGCCAGCTCACCAACCGACAGAAACACCGGGGAGCTGTTTTTT
TRBV30,NA,TRBJ1-1,12,few,CAWGHAPTEAFF,TGTGCCTGGGGACACGCTCCCACTGAAGCTTTCTTT
TRBV5-8,NA,TRBJ1-4,15,NA,CASRSGHSTNEKLFF,TGTGCCAGCAGGTCGGGACATTCAACTAATGAAAAACTGTTTTTT
TRBV5-1,NA,TRBJ1-6,15,once,CASSLLGARDSPLHF,TGCGCCAGCAGCTTGCTGGGGGCGAGAGATTCACCCCTCCACTTT
TRBV28,NA,TRBJ2-7,14,NA,CASSYTGDFYEQYF,TGTGCCAGCAGTTATACGGGGGACTTCTACGAGCAGTACTTC
TRBV5-1,NA,TRBJ2-6,16,NA,CASSFKEFGGANVLTF,TGCGCCAGCAGCTTTAAGGAATTCGGGGGGGCCAACGTCCTGACTTTC
TRBV7-7,NA,TRBJ2-1,14,NA,CASSLAAGNNEQFF,TGTGCTAGCAGCTTAGCAGCGGGTAACAATGAGCAGTTCTTC
TRBV5-1,TRBD2,TRBJ2-1,14,NA,CASKSGGAYNEQFF,TGCGCCAGCAAGAGCGGGGGGGCCTACAATGAGCAGTTCTTC
TRBV30,NA,TRBJ1-5,16,NA,CAWARTAGVSNQPQHF,TGTGCCTGGGCCCGGACGGCGGGGGTAAGCAATCAGCCCCAGCATTTT
TRBV29-1,TRBD2,TRBJ2-7,16,NA,CSVLNPAGEVQGEQYF,TGCAGCGTTCTGAACCCAGCGGGAGAGGTCCAAGGCGAGCAGTACTTC
TRBV14,NA,TRBJ1-1,14,NA,CASSQGFGHTEAFF,TGTGCCAGCAGCCAAGGGTTCGGCCACACTGAAGCTTTCTTT
TRBV19,TRBD1,TRBJ2-1,15,NA,CASSPRRTGRNEQFF,TGTGCCAGTAGTCCCCGGCGGACAGGACGCAATGAGCAGTTCTTC
TRBV4-2,NA,TRBJ1-3,13,NA,CASSRPGANTIYF,TGTGCCAGCAGCCGCCCGGGGGCAAACACCATATATTTT
TRBV6-1,NA,TRBJ2-1,15,once,CASRATRGSYNEQFF,TGTGCCAGCAGAGCAACTAGGGGGTCCTACAATGAGCAGTTCTTC